This T cell receptor beta chain was sequenced for a study of blood T cell repertoires in COVID-19. As for the study in general: T cells, B-cell-depleted T cells, or PBMCs provided the cDNA or gDNA that served as material.

This CDR3 is built from 12 residues. Trimming left V 1 base short and J 6 bases short, with 7 bases between. As handled by the study authors: Estimation of nucleated cell counts relied on the amplification of reference gene primers. Only in-frame clones appear in the TCRdb table, and some are missing; sequencing was by immunoSEQ multiplex PCR. V and J calls and clone size are those listed in that table; D and trimming were worked out from the DNA. Of about 30,000 clones listed, 91% are singletons. The rearrangement uses TRBV12-3 or TRBV12-4 and TRBJ2-7, with unresolved D. Sequenced input: peripheral blood. The receptor's source is a human donor with active COVID-19. The donor label of this sample is uncertain. CDR3 region: CASSLGLIEQYF. The DNA of the CDR3 is TGTGCCAGCAGTTTAGGCCTAATCGAGCAGTACTTC.